Listed below are T cell receptor beta chains from one sample, sequenced in a study of cytotoxic CD8 clonotypes in ibrutinib-treated CLL. The data were produced by immunoSEQ multiplex PCR, yet TCRdb's version contains in-frame clones alone and is incomplete. The table records 250,000 or so clones, under 75% of them present only once. Sequencing was performed on PBMCs, taken after 24 months of ibrutinib treatment. These receptor sequences come from a human donor with chronic lymphocytic leukemia. Each CDR3 is given with its conserved first and last residue. The D gene is left open where the match is weak. Only some rows state a clone size, as once, few, many or a class for expanded clones.

TRBJ2-1	TRBV14	.	TRBD1	TGTGCCAGCAGCCCAGGACAGGCGGGCAATGAGCAGTTCTTC	CASSPGQAGNEQFF
TRBJ1-4	TRBV6-1	.	.	TGTGCCAGCAATAGGGACACTAATGAAAAACTGTTTTTT	CASNRDTNEKLFF
TRBJ2-7	TRBV9	few	.	TGTGCCAGCAGCTCGACGTTTTCCTACGAGCAGTACTTC	CASSSTFSYEQYF
TRBJ2-5	TRBV9	.	.	TGTGCCAGCAGCGTAGGGTTTTCGTTTGAAGAGACCCAGTACTTC	CASSVGFSFEETQYF
TRBJ2-1	TRBV4-1	many	.	TGCGCCAGCAGCCAAGATAAGGTTGACAATGAGCAGTTCTTC	CASSQDKVDNEQFF
TRBJ1-2	TRBV27	.	.	TGTGCCAGCAGGGTTACAGGGTTTAACTATGGCTACACCTTC	CASRVTGFNYGYTF
TRBJ1-4	TRBV30	.	.	TGTGCCTGGAGTCTAGGTGAAAAACTGTTTTTT	CAWSLGEKLFF
TRBJ2-6	TRBV25-1	.	.	TGTGCCAGCAATCGCGGCGACTCTGGGGCCAACGTCCTGACTTTC	CASNRGDSGANVLTF
TRBJ2-7	TRBV27	few	.	TGTGCCAGCAGTTTCGAGCGGAACTACGAGCAGTACTTC	CASSFERNYEQYF
TRBJ2-1	TRBV5-1	.	.	TGCGCCAGCAGCTTGTCTGGACTTTACAATGAGCAGTTCTTC	CASSLSGLYNEQFF
TRBJ2-1	TRBV6-6	few	.	TGTGCCAGCAGTTACCTCAACACGGGCGGGGCATATGAGCAGTTCTTC	CASSYLNTGGAYEQFF
TRBJ2-3	TRBV28	.	.	TGTGCCAGCAGTTTGATGGCGAGAAGCACAGATACGCAGTATTTT	CASSLMARSTDTQYF
TRBJ1-6	TRBV27	.	.	TGTGCCAGCAGTTTAGATGGGGGCCGCATGGCTTCACCCCTCCACTTT	CASSLDGGRMASPLHF
TRBJ2-1	TRBV28	few	.	TGTGCCAGCAGTTCTCTCGGGAGCCGGAATGAGCAGTTCTTC	CASSSLGSRNEQFF
TRBJ1-1	TRBV28	few	.	TGTGCCAGCAGTTTACAGGGGCCTGAAGCTTTCTTT	CASSLQGPEAFF
TRBJ1-4	TRBV2	.	.	TGTGCCAGCAGGGGGTTAGAAGAGGAACTGTTTTTT	CASRGLEEELFF
TRBJ2-3	TRBV2	.	TRBD2	TGTGCCAGGGAGACTAGCGGGATGAATACGCAGTATTTT	CARETSGMNTQYF
TRBJ1-2	TRBV4-3	.	.	TGCGCCAGCAGCCAAGATAGGGGAGGGCCTGCTAACTATGGCTACACCTTC	CASSQDRGGPANYGYTF
TRBJ1-1	TRBV30	.	.	TGTGCCTGGAGGGTGCGAATTGGTTATGCGAACACTGAAGCTTTCTTT	CAWRVRIGYANTEAFF
TRBJ2-5	TRBV25-1	few	TRBD2	TGTGCCAGCAGTGAATATCCTAGCGGGGCCCAAGAGACCCAGTACTTC	CASSEYPSGAQETQYF
TRBJ1-5	TRBV28	few	.	TGTGCCAGCAGTTTATTGGGGAATCAGCCCCAGCATTTT	CASSLLGNQPQHF
TRBJ2-2	TRBV11-3	.	.	TGTGCCAGCAGCTTAGGGTCTCTGTCTACCGGGGAGCTGTTTTTT	CASSLGSLSTGELFF
TRBJ1-1	TRBV10-3	.	.	TGTGCCACAATTTCCGAGCGACCTGAAGCTTTCTTT	CATISERPEAFF
TRBJ1-2	TRBV2	once	.	TGTGCCAGCAGGCTTAATCAGGGATTCTATAACTATGGCTACACCTTC	CASRLNQGFYNYGYTF
TRBJ2-7	TRBV20-1	.	.	TGCAGTGCTAGTGCTGGCGTCGAGCAGTACTTC	CSASAGVEQYF
TRBJ1-5	TRBV27	.	.	TGTGCCAGCAGTTTAGGTGGCGGTCAGCCCCAGCATTTT	CASSLGGGQPQHF
TRBJ2-7	TRBV28	few	TRBD1	TGTGCCAGCACCTCGGGACAGAACTCCTACGAGCAGTACTTC	CASTSGQNSYEQYF
TRBJ2-7	TRBV6-6	few	.	TGTGCCAGCAGTTACTCGGCCCGCTACGAGCAGTACTTC	CASSYSARYEQYF
TRBJ2-5	TRBV28	.	.	TGTGCCAGCAGCCCTACCCGGGGGGCTGGGCAAGAGACCCAGTACTTC	CASSPTRGAGQETQYF
TRBJ2-3	TRBV29-1	.	TRBD2	TGCAGCGTTGGAATGGCTAGCGGGAGGTCAGATACGCAGTATTTT	CSVGMASGRSDTQYF
TRBJ1-5	TRBV11-2	.	.	TGTGCCAGCAGCTTACAGAATCAGCCCCAGCATTTT	CASSLQNQPQHF
TRBJ2-7	TRBV6-1	.	.	TGTGCCAGCAGTGAAAATCAGGGGCTCTCGTACTTC	CASSENQGLSYF
TRBJ1-5	TRBV4-2	.	TRBD1	TGTGCCAGCAGCGGACAGGATTTTCAGCCCCAGCATTTT	CASSGQDFQPQHF
TRBJ2-1	TRBV5-1	.	TRBD2	TGCGCCAGCAGCTCGCCCGGGACTAGCGGGACCTCCTACAATGAGCAGTTCTTC	CASSSPGTSGTSYNEQFF
TRBJ1-2	TRBV29-1	.	.	TGCAGCGTTGGAGGGAGCTCAACGGCCATTGGCTATGGCTACACCTTC	CSVGGSSTAIGYGYTF
TRBJ2-3	TRBV5-1	.	.	TGCGCCAGCAGCTTGGGTCCTAGCGCCAGCACAGATACGCAGTATTTT	CASSLGPSASTDTQYF
TRBJ2-7	TRBV28	.	.	TGTGCCAGCACCCAGGGGGGGACCTACGAGCAGTACTTC	CASTQGGTYEQYF
TRBJ2-1	TRBV5-1	.	.	TGCGCCAGCAGCTGGTCGACAGATCCAACCTACAATGAGCAGTTCTTC	CASSWSTDPTYNEQFF
TRBJ2-7	TRBV19	few	.	TGTGCCAGCGCTGGTTCCCCCTACGAGCAGTACTTC	CASAGSPYEQYF
TRBJ2-7	TRBV7-3	.	.	TGTGCCAGCAGCTTAGTGGAGGGGGCCATGCAGTACTTC	CASSLVEGAMQYF
TRBJ2-2	TRBV27	.	TRBD2	TGTGCCAGTGCGGGAGTAGGTACCGGGGAGCTGTTTTTT	CASAGVGTGELFF
TRBJ2-7	TRBV19	.	TRBD1	TGTGCCAGTAGCGCAGCCGGGACAGGGCGGGAGCAGTACTTC	CASSAAGTGREQYF
TRBJ1-1	TRBV29-1	once	TRBD1	TGCAGCGTTCCGAAGCAGGGGGTTCAGACTGAAGCTTTCTTT	CSVPKQGVQTEAFF
TRBJ2-3	TRBV15	.	TRBD2	TGTGCCACCAGCAGAGGGATAGCGGGAAGCACAGATACGCAGTATTTT	CATSRGIAGSTDTQYF
TRBJ2-1	TRBV23-1	.	.	TGCGCCACGAACAGGGATGGTGGCAATGAGCAGTTCTTC	CATNRDGGNEQFF
TRBJ2-7	TRBV11-2	.	.	TGTGCCAGCAGCTTAGGTGGGGCCGGGAACTACGAGCAGTACTTC	CASSLGGAGNYEQYF
TRBJ2-1	TRBV12-2	.	.	TGTGCAAGTCGCTTAAGAACAGGGTTAAAAGGCAATGAGCAGTTCTTC	CASRLRTGLKGNEQFF
TRBJ2-3	TRBV7-9	.	.	TGTGCCAGCAGCCGTCCTGACGTGTCTAGCACAGATACGCAGTATTTT	CASSRPDVSSTDTQYF
TRBJ2-3	TRBV5-1	.	.	TGCGCCAGCAGCTTGGACAGGGCGAGCACAGATACGCAGTATTTT	CASSLDRASTDTQYF
TRBJ1-2	TRBV9	.	TRBD1	TGTGCCAGCAGCGTAGACAGGGGGCTGGACTATGGCTACACCTTC	CASSVDRGLDYGYTF
TRBJ2-3	TRBV6-5	.	.	TGTGCCAGCAGTCGCGGGGGCACTAGAGGAGATACGCAGTATTTT	CASSRGGTRGDTQYF
TRBJ2-3	TRBV11-3	.	.	TGTGCCAGCAGCAACTACCTAGCTGAGACGCAGTATTTT	CASSNYLAETQYF
TRBJ2-5	TRBV28	.	TRBD1	TGTGCCAGCACCCGGACAGGGGAGGAAGAGACCCAGTACTTC	CASTRTGEEETQYF
TRBJ1-1	TRBV6-5	few	.	TGTGCCAGCAGTTACTCGAGAGGCACTGAAGCTTTCTTT	CASSYSRGTEAFF